Presented here are 18 T cell receptor beta chains from one specimen sequenced in a study of blood T cell repertoires in COVID-19. The data were produced by immunoSEQ multiplex PCR, yet TCRdb's version contains in-frame clones alone and is incomplete. This sample yields fewer than 250,000 clones, of which around 76% are seen a single time; approximately 8% belongs to the top ten. Sequencing was performed on peripheral blood. Receptor source: a woman aged 60-75 years with COVID-19, enrolled during active disease.

The rearrangement uses TRBV5-1 and TRBJ2-7, with TRBD1 identical over 8 bases. Germline V lookup: CDR1 SGHRS, CDR2 YFSETQ. With V trimmed by 1 base and J by 2 bases, 2 bases remained unmatched. The CDR3 contains 14 residues. CDR3 nucleotides: TGCGCCAGCAGCTTGTTGGACAGGGCCTACGAGCAGTACTTC. Its translation: CASSLLDRAYEQYF.

V usage is TRBV4-3 and J usage is TRBJ1-6, with D possibly TRBD1 on 5 matching bases. Germline CDR1 LGHNA, CDR2 YSLEER. Trimming left V 0 bases short and J 6 bases short, with 9 bases between. The CDR3 is 15 residues long. CDR3 DNA: TGCGCCAGCAGCCAAGATCCCAGGGCTAATTCACCCCTCCACTTT. This sequence encodes CASSQDPRANSPLHF.

As for this clone: Additional DNA sequences in this sample encode the identical CDR3. This chain uses TRBV5-1 with TRBJ2-2; D gene unclear. Looked up from germline, CDR1 is SGHRS and CDR2 is YFSETQ. V was clipped by 4 bases and J by 7 bases, with 14 bases between them. The CDR3 extends over 14 amino acids. This CDR3 reads CASSKEPRGGELFF. CDR3 in DNA: TGCGCCAGCAGCAAGGAACCTCGAGGCGGGGAGCTGTTTTTT.

This clone has only one observation. The chain employs TRBV28 and TRBJ1-2; D uncertain. Between the trimmed V and J ends, which lost 3 bases and 0 bases, there was a span of 8 bases. Germline CDR1 and CDR2: MDHEN and SYDVKM. This CDR3 is 14 amino acids long. The DNA of the CDR3 is TGTGCCAGCAGTTTCGGCAGGACTAACTATGGCTACACCTTC. Translation gives CASSFGRTNYGYTF.

CDR3 nucleotides: TGTGCCGCGGGGACAGGGAACCTTATCTCCTACAATGAGCAGTTCTTC. Translating gives CAAGTGNLISYNEQFF. The chain uses TRBV19 and TRBJ2-1, with 9 nucleotides matching TRBD1. J lost 0 bases, V lost 11 bases, and 11 bases had no gene match. Germline CDR1 LNHDA, CDR2 SQIVND (reference sequence). The CDR3 runs to 16 residues. Using reference TRBV19 and TRBJ2-1 for the parts outside the CDR3, the full variable domain is DGGITQSPKYLFRKEGQNVTLSCEQNLNHDAMYWYRQDPGQGLRLIYYSQIVNDFQKGDIAEGYSVSREKKESFPLTVTSAQKNPTAFYLCAAGTGNLISYNEQFFGPGTRLTVL.

The chain combines TRBV29-1 with TRBJ2-1; D possibly corresponds to TRBD2 (6 bases). Germline V CDR1 and CDR2: SQVTM, ANQGSEA. The CDR3 has 15 amino acids. Trimming took off 2 bases at V and 7 bases at J, with 18 bases between the two ends. CDR3 coding DNA: TGCAGCGTTGAACTCGGCGGGGACCGACCAAATGAGCAGTTCTTC. It translates to CSVELGGDRPNEQFF.

V gene TRBV5-1 combines with J gene TRBJ2-5, with 9 positions matching TRBD2. Germline V gene data show CDR1 as SGHRS and CDR2 as YFSETQ. Unmatched junction bases numbered 6, after V lost 4 bases and J lost 2 bases. The CDR3 is 15 amino acids. CDR3 region: CASSLGLARQETQYF. As DNA, the CDR3 is TGCGCCAGCAGCCTAGGACTAGCGCGTCAAGAGACCCAGTACTTC.

The CDR3 spells CASSLDSSGETQYF. The CDR3 DNA follows: TGTGCCAGCAGCTTAGATTCGTCCGGGGAGACCCAGTACTTC. This sequence joins TRBV7-2 and TRBJ2-5; D unclear. Germline CDR1 reads SGHTA; CDR2 reads FQGNSA. The CDR3 runs to 14 residues. V lost 1 base to trimming and J lost 5 bases, with 11 bases between them.

This chain uses TRBV28 with TRBJ2-5; 9 nucleotides agree with TRBD1. V shed 2 bases and J 5 bases; nucleotides not matched to a gene: 3. The CDR3 length is 14 residues. Germline loops: CDR1 MDHEN, CDR2 SYDVKM. CDR3 protein: CASSLQQGAETQYF. Here the CDR3 DNA reads TGTGCCAGCAGTTTACAACAGGGGGCCGAGACCCAGTACTTC.

CDR3 sequence reads: CASSLRRLQETQYF. The CDR3 nucleotides are TGTGCCAGCAGTTTACGGCGGTTGCAAGAGACCCAGTACTTC. The gene calls are TRBV28 and TRBJ2-5; D is unresolved. The CDR3 runs 14 residues. Germline CDR1 is MDHEN and CDR2 is SYDVKM. Deletions cut 2 bases from V and 2 bases from J, with 9 bases between.

In its sample, this clone was seen a few times. The V gene is TRBV19, the J gene TRBJ1-5; 9 nucleotides agree with TRBD1. This CDR3 region has 16 residues. V lost 7 bases, J lost 3 bases, and 10 bases stayed unmatched. Germline CDR1 LNHDA, CDR2 SQIVND (reference sequence). This CDR3 reads CASTVTGGRDNQPQHF. The CDR3 DNA is TGTGCCAGTACCGTGACAGGGGGGCGTGACAATCAGCCCCAGCATTTT.

The chain links TRBV5-5 to TRBJ2-1; unclear D gene. Germline CDR1 reads SGHKS; CDR2 reads YYEKEE (reference sequence). V was trimmed by 0 bases and J by 0 bases, leaving 10 bases between them. The CDR3 loop spans 16 amino acids. CDR3 in amino acids: CASSLVARSSYNEQFF. The CDR3 DNA sequence: TGTGCCAGCAGCTTGGTAGCAAGGAGCTCCTACAATGAGCAGTTCTTC.

The chain carries TRBV6-6 and TRBJ2-2; D is unresolved. Germline V gene sequence: CDR1 MNHNY, CDR2 SVGAGI (reference sequence). V was shortened by 6 bases and J by 4 bases, with 9 bases between the two germline ends. The CDR3 has 13 residues. CDR3 region: CASSEQPTGELFF. CDR3 bases: TGTGCCAGCAGCGAACAGCCCACCGGGGAGCTGTTTTTT.

This CDR3 is CASSLSGRNTGELFF. Written as DNA, the CDR3 is TGTGCCAGCAGTTTATCGGGGAGGAACACCGGGGAGCTGTTTTTT. This chain links TRBV28 with TRBJ2-2; D perhaps matches TRBD2 (5 bases). The CDR3 has 15 amino acids. Trimming shortened V by 1 base and J by 1 base, and 7 bases separated the two germline ends. Germline V gene lookup returns CDR1 MDHEN and CDR2 SYDVKM.

This clone showed up just once. V usage is TRBV11-3 and J usage is TRBJ1-2; tentative D call: TRBD1 (6 bases). The CDR3 contains 15 residues. Trimming cost V 4 bases and J 6 bases, with 18 bases left between them. Germline lookup yields CDR1 SGHNT and CDR2 YENEEA. The CDR3 coding sequence is TGTGCCAGCAGCTCGGACAGTTTCACAGCACATGGCTACACCTTC. It encodes CASSSDSFTAHGYTF.

The sample holds a few counts of this clone. V and J are TRBV2 and TRBJ1-1, with TRBD1 matching over 11 bases. With V trimmed by 1 base and J by 12 bases, 7 bases remained unmatched. This CDR3 region has 14 residues. Germline V lookup: CDR1 SNHLY, CDR2 FYNNEI. CDR3 region: CASSEGRDRGNSFF. The CDR3 DNA follows: TGTGCCAGCAGTGAAGGGAGGGACAGGGGGAACTCTTTCTTT.

The J gene is TRBJ2-3, the V gene TRBV5-1; a possible D gene is TRBD1 (6 bases). Germline CDR1 is SGHRS and CDR2 is YFSETQ. V lost 3 bases and J lost 2, with 13 bases in between. CDR3 length equals 15 residues. The CDR3 bases are TGCGCCAGCAGCTACGGACAGATAAACACAGATACGCAGTATTTT. Its translation: CASSYGQINTDTQYF. The full variable domain, rest sourced from reference TRBV5-1 and TRBJ2-3, is KAGVTQTPRYLIKTRGQQVTLSCSPISGHRSVSWYQQTPGQGLQFLFEYFSETQRNKGNFPGRFSGRQFSNSRSEMNVSTLELGDSALYLCASSYGQINTDTQYFGPGTRLTVL.

The sample holds a few counts of this clone. V and J are TRBV9 and TRBJ2-3; D not certain. CDR3 size: 12 residues. Germline CDR1 is SGDLS and CDR2 is YYNGEE. V was cut by 3 bases and J by 6 bases, with 8 bases left in between. In DNA form, the CDR3 reads TGTGCCAGCAGCGAACTGAGGGATACGCAGTATTTT. Its translation: CASSELRDTQYF.